This TCR beta chain was sequenced for a study of CD4+ T cells in melanoma. Concerning this clone: The antigen is undetermined.

This CDR3 is 11 amino acids long. V lost 2 bases to trimming and J lost 8 bases, with 6 bases between them. CDR1 and CDR2 from the germline V gene are ENHRY and SYGVKD. The method was immunoSEQ multiplex PCR; TCRdb's version includes in-frame clones alone and lacks a portion of them. The top ten clones hold 15% to 20% of a sample with approximately 14,000 clones, approximately 72% of them seen once. Overall study findings and caveats: Reportedly, melanoma neoantigen-specific CD4+ T cells showed varied differentiation states. CD8+ T cell, macrophage and B cell function reportedly correlated with neoantigen-specific CD4+ T cells.

The chain combines TRBV10-3 with TRBJ2-5, with no clear D. This receptor was identified in a human donor with melanoma. Sequencing used cells from a culture (not recorded whether cultured in vitro). The CDR3 region has the DNA TGTGCCATCAGTGAGGGAGAAACCCAGTACTTC. It is translated as CAISEGETQYF.